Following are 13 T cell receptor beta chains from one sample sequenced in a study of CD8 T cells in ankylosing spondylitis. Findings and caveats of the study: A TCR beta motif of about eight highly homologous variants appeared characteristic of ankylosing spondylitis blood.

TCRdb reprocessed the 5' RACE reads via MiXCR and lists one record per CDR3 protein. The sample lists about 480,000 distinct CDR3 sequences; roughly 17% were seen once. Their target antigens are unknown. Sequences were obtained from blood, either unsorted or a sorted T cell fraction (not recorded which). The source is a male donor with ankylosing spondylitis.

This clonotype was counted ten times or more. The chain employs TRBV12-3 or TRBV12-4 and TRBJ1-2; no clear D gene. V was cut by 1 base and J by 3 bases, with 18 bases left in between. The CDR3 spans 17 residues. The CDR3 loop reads CASSLVGLGGSDYGYTF. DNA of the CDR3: TGTGCCAGCAGTTTAGTTGGTTTGGGTGGATCTGACTATGGCTACACCTTC.

The CDR3 DNA reads as TGTGCCAGCAGTTCCTGGGGGAACACTGAAGCTTTCTTT. It encodes CASSSWGNTEAFF. The gene calls are TRBV12-3 or TRBV12-4 and TRBJ1-1, with unresolved D. Trimming took 4 bases from V and 1 from J, leaving 7 bases between them. The CDR3 covers 13 residues.

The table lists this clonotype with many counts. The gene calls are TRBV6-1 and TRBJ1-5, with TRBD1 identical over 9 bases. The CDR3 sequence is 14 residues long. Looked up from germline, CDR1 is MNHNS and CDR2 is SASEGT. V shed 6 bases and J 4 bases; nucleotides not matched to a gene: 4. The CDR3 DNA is TGTGCCAGCAGCTCGGGACAGGGTAATCAGCCCCAGCATTTT. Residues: CASSSGQGNQPQHF.

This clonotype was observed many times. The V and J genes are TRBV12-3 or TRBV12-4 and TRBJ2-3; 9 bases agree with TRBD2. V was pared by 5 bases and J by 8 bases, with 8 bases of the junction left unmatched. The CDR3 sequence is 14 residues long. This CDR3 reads CASSGTSPRRTQYF. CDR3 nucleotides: TGTGCCAGCAGTGGGACTAGCCCCCGGCGTACGCAGTATTTT.

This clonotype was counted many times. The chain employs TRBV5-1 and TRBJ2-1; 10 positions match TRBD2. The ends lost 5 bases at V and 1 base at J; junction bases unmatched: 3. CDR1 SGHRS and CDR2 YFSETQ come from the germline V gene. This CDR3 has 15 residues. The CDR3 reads CASRPAGGSYNEQFF. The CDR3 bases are TGCGCCAGCAGACCAGCGGGAGGGTCCTACAATGAGCAGTTCTTC. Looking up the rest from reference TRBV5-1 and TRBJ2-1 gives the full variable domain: KAGVTQTPRYLIKTRGQQVTLSCSPISGHRSVSWYQQTPGQGLQFLFEYFSETQRNKGNFPGRFSGRQFSNSRSEMNVSTLELGDSALYLCASRPAGGSYNEQFFGPGTRLTVL.

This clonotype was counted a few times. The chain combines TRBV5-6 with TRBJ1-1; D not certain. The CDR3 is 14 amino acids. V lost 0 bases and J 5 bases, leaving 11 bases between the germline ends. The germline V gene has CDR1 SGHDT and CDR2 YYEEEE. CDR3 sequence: CASSLVGSWTEAFF. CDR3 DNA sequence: TGTGCCAGCAGCTTGGTTGGATCCTGGACTGAAGCTTTCTTT.

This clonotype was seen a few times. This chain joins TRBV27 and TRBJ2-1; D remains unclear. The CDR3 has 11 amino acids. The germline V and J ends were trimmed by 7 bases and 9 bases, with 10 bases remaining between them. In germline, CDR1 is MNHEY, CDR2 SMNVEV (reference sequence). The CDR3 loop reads CASTWLGEQFF. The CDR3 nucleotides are TGTGCCAGCACTTGGCTCGGTGAGCAGTTCTTC.

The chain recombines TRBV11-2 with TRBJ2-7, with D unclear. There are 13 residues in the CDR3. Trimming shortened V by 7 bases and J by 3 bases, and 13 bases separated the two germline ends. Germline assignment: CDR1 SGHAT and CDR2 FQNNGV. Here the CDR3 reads CASTLNTLYEQYF. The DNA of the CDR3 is TGTGCCAGCACCCTAAATACCCTCTACGAGCAGTACTTC.

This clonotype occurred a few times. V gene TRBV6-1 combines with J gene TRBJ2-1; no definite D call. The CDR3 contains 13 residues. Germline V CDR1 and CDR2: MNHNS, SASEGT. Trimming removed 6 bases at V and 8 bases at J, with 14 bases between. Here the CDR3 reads CASSSLGYYEQFF. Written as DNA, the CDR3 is TGTGCCAGCAGCTCTCTCGGTTACTATGAGCAGTTCTTC.

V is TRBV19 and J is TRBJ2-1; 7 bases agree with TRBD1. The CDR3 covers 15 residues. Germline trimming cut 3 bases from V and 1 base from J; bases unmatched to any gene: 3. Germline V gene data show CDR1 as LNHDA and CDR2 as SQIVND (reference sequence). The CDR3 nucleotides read TGTGCCAGTAGTATGGGGACAGCTTCCTACAATGAGCAGTTCTTC. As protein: CASSMGTASYNEQFF.

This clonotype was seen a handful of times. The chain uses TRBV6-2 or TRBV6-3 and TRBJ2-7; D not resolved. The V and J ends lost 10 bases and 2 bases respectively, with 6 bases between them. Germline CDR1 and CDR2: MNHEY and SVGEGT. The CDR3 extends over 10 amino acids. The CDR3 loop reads CATETYEQYF. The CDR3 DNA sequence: TGTGCCACAGAGACCTACGAGCAGTACTTC.

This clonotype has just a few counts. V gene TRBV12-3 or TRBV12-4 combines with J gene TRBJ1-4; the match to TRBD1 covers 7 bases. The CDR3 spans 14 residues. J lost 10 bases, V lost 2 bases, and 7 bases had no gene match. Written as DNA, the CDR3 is TGTGCCAGCAGTTTAAGACAGGGTCGGGGAAAACTGTTTTTT. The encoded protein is CASSLRQGRGKLFF.

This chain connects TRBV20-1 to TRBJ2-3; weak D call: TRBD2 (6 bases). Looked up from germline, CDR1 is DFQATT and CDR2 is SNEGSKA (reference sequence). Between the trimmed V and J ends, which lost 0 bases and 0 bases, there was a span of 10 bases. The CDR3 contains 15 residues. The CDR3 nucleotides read TGCAGTGCTAGAGATCGGGAGACGAGCACAGATACGCAGTATTTT. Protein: CSARDRETSTDTQYF.